The rows below give T cell receptor beta chains drawn from one sample of a study of response to subunit inactivated influenza vaccine. TCRdb fed the RT-PCR reads into MiXCR, producing one record per CDR3 protein. The data contain about 520,000 distinct CDR3 sequences, roughly 11% of them singletons. The material sequenced was PBMCs from blood, taken roughly 48 days after vaccination. The receptors here all came from a man aged 50 or older who received an inactivated influenza vaccine. Each CDR3 is given with its conserved first and last residue. Each record gives: CDR3 length, V gene, J gene, CDR3 protein.

>13|TRBV29-1|TRBJ2-3
CSVEDRGTDTQYF
>13|TRBV30|TRBJ2-6
CAWSGSGANVLTF
>15|TRBV7-9|TRBJ2-7
CASSLRQGTTYEQYF
>15|TRBV9|TRBJ1-6
CASSVDNAGGSPLHF
>14|TRBV5-1|TRBJ2-3
CASSLARAADTQYF
>15|TRBV20-1|TRBJ1-1
CSALGRPSMNTEAFF
>15|TRBV6-5|TRBJ2-5
CASSYSSGAQETQYF
>17|TRBV11-2|TRBJ2-3
CASRRPGLAGRTDTQYF
>15|TRBV29-1|TRBJ2-5
CSGAPLGSIQETQYF
>14|TRBV6-1|TRBJ2-7
CASREAGGNGEQYF
>13|TRBV9|TRBJ2-7
CASSVTETYEQYF
>15|TRBV5-1|TRBJ2-4
CASSLTGGRGDIQYF
>16|TRBV7-8|TRBJ2-6
CASSFGAGGGANVLTF
>15|TRBV6-1|TRBJ1-5
CASRHSGSKNQPQHF
>15|TRBV7-2|TRBJ1-6
CASSLRQANNSPLHF
>14|TRBV20-1|TRBJ2-7
CSAPSGTGTYEQYF
>15|TRBV7-2|TRBJ2-3
CASRRQGPGTDTQYF
>13|TRBV5-1|TRBJ1-6
CASSSTGEGTLHF
>15|TRBV7-9|TRBJ2-5
CASSPGQGVEETQYF
>14|TRBV29-1|TRBJ1-3
CSVEAYGKENTIYF
>15|TRBV5-1|TRBJ2-5
CASSWGNAGMETQYF
>15|TRBV5-6|TRBJ2-7
CASSRNRQGSYEQYF
>14|TRBV5-1|TRBJ2-7
CASSLSTAKYEQYF
>17|TRBV12-3/TRBV12-4|TRBJ2-3
CASSSTGASGPTDTQYF
>13|TRBV12-3/TRBV12-4|TRBJ2-3
CASSFGGADTQYF
>15|TRBV2|TRBJ2-1
CASSAQTHSYNEQFF
>15|TRBV28|TRBJ2-5
CASSFSGQGEETQYF
>19|TRBV18|TRBJ2-6
CASSPIDRLVSSGANVLTF
>12|TRBV28|TRBJ2-1
CASRGGLREQFF
>13|TRBV20-1|TRBJ2-5
CSARRQVQETQYF